This T cell receptor beta chain is drawn from a study of cytomegalovirus exposure and HLA in healthy donors. Overall study context: A preliminary data release comprised roughly 85 million unique TCRs obtained from HLA-typed donors.

Study-wide points: Among the sequence variants, a highly shared cluster was likely an artifact of sequencing. Trimming of TCR beta V- and J-genes showed a link, identified in a later analysis, to a missense DCLRE1C variant. Reportedly, HLA-A and HLA-B alleles of most subjects were accurately predicted from TCR beta.

A word on this clone: Its antigen is as yet unknown. Germline and junction disagree at one end, which may indicate a read error.

The CDR3 has 12 amino acids. The PCR ran on 60 Vbeta and 13 Jbeta primers. The data were produced by immunoSEQ multiplex PCR, yet TCRdb's version contains in-frame clones alone and is incomplete. The sample records about 210,000 clones, about 84% being singletons. This sequence was found in a woman in her thirties in good health and CMV-seropositive. Material for sequencing was PBMCs. V usage is TRBV5-3 and J usage is TRBJ2-3, with TRBD2 as a possible D gene (6 bases). TRBV5-3 is reported as an ORF; its role is uncertain. CDR3 DNA sequence: TGTGCCAGAACGACCAGGGACTCGCTACAGTCTTTT. Translated: CARTTRDSLQSF.